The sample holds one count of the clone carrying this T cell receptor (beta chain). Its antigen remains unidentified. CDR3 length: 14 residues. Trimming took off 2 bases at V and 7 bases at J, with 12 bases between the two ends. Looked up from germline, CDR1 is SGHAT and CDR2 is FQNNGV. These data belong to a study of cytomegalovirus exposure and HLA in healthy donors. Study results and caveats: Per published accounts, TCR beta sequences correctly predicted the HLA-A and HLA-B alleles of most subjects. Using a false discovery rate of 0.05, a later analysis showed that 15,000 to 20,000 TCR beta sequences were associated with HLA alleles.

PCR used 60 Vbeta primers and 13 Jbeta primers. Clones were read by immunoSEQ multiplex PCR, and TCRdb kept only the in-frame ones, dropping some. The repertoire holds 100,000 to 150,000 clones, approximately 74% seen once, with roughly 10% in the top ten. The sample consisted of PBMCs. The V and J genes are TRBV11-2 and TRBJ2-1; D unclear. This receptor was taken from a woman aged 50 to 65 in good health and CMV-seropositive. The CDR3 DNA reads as TGTGCCAGCAGCTTATCCGGAGAGTTGAATGAGCAGTTCTTC. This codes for CASSLSGELNEQFF.